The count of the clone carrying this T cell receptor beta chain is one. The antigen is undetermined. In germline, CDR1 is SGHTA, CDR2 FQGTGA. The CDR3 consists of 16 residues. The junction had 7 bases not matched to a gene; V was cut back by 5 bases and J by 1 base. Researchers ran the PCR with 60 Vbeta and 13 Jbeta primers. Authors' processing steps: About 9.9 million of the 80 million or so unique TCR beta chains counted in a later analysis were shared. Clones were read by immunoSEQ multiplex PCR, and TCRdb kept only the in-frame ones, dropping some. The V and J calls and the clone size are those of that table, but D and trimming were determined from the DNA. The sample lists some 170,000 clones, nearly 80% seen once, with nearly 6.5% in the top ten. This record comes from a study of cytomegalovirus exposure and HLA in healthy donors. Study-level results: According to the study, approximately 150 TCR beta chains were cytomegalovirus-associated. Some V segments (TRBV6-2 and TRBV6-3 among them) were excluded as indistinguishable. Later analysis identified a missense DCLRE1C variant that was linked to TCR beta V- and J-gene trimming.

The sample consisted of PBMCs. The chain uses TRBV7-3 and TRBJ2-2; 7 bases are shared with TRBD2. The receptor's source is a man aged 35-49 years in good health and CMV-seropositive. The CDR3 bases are TGTGCCAGCAGCCCGGCCGGGACTATGAACACCGGGGAGCTGTTTTTT. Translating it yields CASSPAGTMNTGELFF. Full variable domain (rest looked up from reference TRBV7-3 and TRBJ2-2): GAGVSQTPSNKVTEKGKYVELRCDPISGHTALYWYRQSLGQGPEFLIYFQGTGAADDSGLPNDRFFAVRPEGSVSTLKIQRTERGDSAVYLCASSPAGTMNTGELFFGEGSRLTVL.